Following are 17 T cell receptor beta chains from one sample sequenced in a study of Ad26.COV2.S vaccination and SARS-CoV-2 variants. The method was immunoSEQ multiplex PCR; TCRdb's version includes in-frame clones alone and lacks a portion of them. Here the sample spans about 350,000 clones, 92% being singletons. Sequenced material: peripheral blood, taken after recovery from COVID-19. The source of these receptors is a human donor who had recovered from COVID-19.

The chain has TRBV12-3 or TRBV12-4 and TRBJ2-5; D is uncertain. Trimming cost V 1 base and J 5 bases, with 8 bases left between them. The CDR3 covers 13 residues. The CDR3 nucleotides are TGTGCCAGCAGTTTAGGGAAATTGGAGACCCAGTACTTC. It codes for CASSLGKLETQYF.

This clone was seen only a few times. This chain joins TRBV5-4 and TRBJ2-7; a possible D gene is TRBD2 (6 bases). This CDR3 has 14 residues. Germline CDR1 is SGHNT and CDR2 is YYREEE (reference sequence). Trimming left V 0 bases short and J 5 bases short, with 12 bases between. CDR3 region: CASSLAGRPHEQYF. Written as DNA, the CDR3 is TGTGCCAGCAGCTTGGCCGGGAGACCGCACGAGCAGTACTTC.

The chain carries TRBV9 and TRBJ2-1; 8 bases agree with TRBD1. The V and J ends lost 1 base and 5 bases, in that order; junction bases with no gene match: 2. This CDR3 has 14 residues. Germline V gives CDR1 SGDLS, CDR2 YYNGEE. The chain's CDR3 is CASSVRQGNNEQFF. CDR3 DNA: TGTGCCAGCAGCGTAAGACAGGGGAACAATGAGCAGTTCTTC.

The chain links TRBV27 to TRBJ1-3; D gene uncertain. Trimming took 2 bases from V and 4 from J, leaving 9 bases between them. The CDR3 is made up of 14 amino acids. Germline V gene lookup returns CDR1 MNHEY and CDR2 SMNVEV (reference sequence). The CDR3 DNA reads as TGTGCCAGCAGTTTAAGTCAGCGAGGAAACACCATATATTTT. Its translation is CASSLSQRGNTIYF.

This sequence joins TRBV7-6 and TRBJ1-1; D remains unclear. V lost 0 bases to trimming and J lost 1 base, with 6 bases between them. Germline V gene lookup returns CDR1 SGHVS and CDR2 FNYEAQ. This CDR3 region has 14 residues. In DNA, the CDR3 is TGTGCCAGCAGCTTAGCGTTGGGGAACACTGAAGCTTTCTTT. It specifies CASSLALGNTEAFF.

The V call is TRBV9, the J call TRBJ1-4; weak D call: TRBD1 (5 bases). V lost 2 bases, J lost 4 bases, and 9 bases lay in between. From germline, CDR1 is SGDLS and CDR2 YYNGEE. CDR3 length equals 14 residues. This CDR3 reads CASSVQGDNEKLFF. CDR3 coding DNA: TGTGCCAGCAGCGTCCAGGGAGATAATGAAAAACTGTTTTTT.

This chain links TRBV5-4 with TRBJ1-4, with 9 bases that match TRBD1. The CDR3 consists of 15 residues. Germline V gene data show CDR1 as SGHNT and CDR2 as YYREEE (reference sequence). V dropped 4 bases and J dropped 8; count of bases not matched to a gene: 9. The CDR3 coding sequence is TGTGCCAGCAGCCCGGGACAGGGACGAATGGAAAAACTGTTTTTT. Encoded protein: CASSPGQGRMEKLFF.

The gene calls are TRBV6-1 and TRBJ1-5; D remains unclear. CDR1 MNHNS and CDR2 SASEGT come from the germline V gene. The CDR3 loop spans 15 amino acids. The V and J ends lost 0 bases and 1 base respectively, with 7 bases between them. CDR3 nucleotide sequence: TGTGCCAGCAGTGAAGCGGGAGGGAGCAATCAGCCCCAGCATTTT. This translates into CASSEAGGSNQPQHF.

The chain joins TRBV7-9 to TRBJ1-1; perhaps TRBD1 as D (6 bases). The V gene lost 0 bases and the J gene lost 3 bases, with 17 bases spanning the gap. CDR3 length equals 17 residues. From germline, CDR1 is SEHNR and CDR2 FQNEAQ (reference sequence). As DNA, the CDR3 is TGTGCCAGCAGCTTAGCCGGGGGCGGCGTGTTGGACACTGAAGCTTTCTTT. Translated: CASSLAGGGVLDTEAFF.

The chain has TRBV5-6 and TRBJ2-7, with TRBD1 matching over 7 bases. V lost 0 bases, J lost 3 bases, and 0 bases stayed unmatched. Germline CDR1 is SGHDT and CDR2 is YYEEEE. The CDR3 totals 13 residues. This chain's CDR3 is CASSLGTGYEQYF. The CDR3 nucleotides are TGTGCCAGCAGCTTGGGGACAGGCTACGAGCAGTACTTC.

The chain joins TRBV5-1 to TRBJ1-1, with 9 nucleotides matching TRBD1. The germline CDR1 and CDR2 sequences are SGHRS and YFSETQ. The V and J ends lost 5 bases and 4 bases, in that order; junction bases with no gene match: 12. This CDR3 has 16 amino acids. CDR3 in amino acids: CASSFTGGFARTEAFF. CDR3 DNA sequence: TGCGCCAGCAGTTTTACAGGGGGCTTCGCTCGCACTGAAGCTTTCTTT. The whole variable domain, filled in from reference TRBV5-1 and TRBJ1-1, reads KAGVTQTPRYLIKTRGQQVTLSCSPISGHRSVSWYQQTPGQGLQFLFEYFSETQRNKGNFPGRFSGRQFSNSRSEMNVSTLELGDSALYLCASSFTGGFARTEAFFGQGTRLTVV.

J is TRBJ1-4 and V is TRBV13; 7 nucleotides agree with TRBD1. J gave up 3 bases and V 7 bases, and 8 bases lay outside the gene matches. The germline CDR1 and CDR2 sequences are PRHDT and FYEKMQ (reference sequence). The CDR3 length is 15 residues. CDR3 DNA sequence: TGTGCCAGCACTTTCACAGGGGCCGCTAATGAAAAACTGTTTTTT. Encoded protein: CASTFTGAANEKLFF.

The V call is TRBV5-4, the J call TRBJ2-5; 8 nucleotides agree with TRBD1. CDR3 length: 16 residues. CDR1 and CDR2 (germline): SGHNT, YYREEE (reference sequence). Trimming at V came to 6 bases and at J to 2 bases, leaving 12 bases not matched to a gene. The CDR3 spells CASIRRGQDRQETQYF. The DNA for the CDR3 is TGTGCCAGCATCCGGCGGGGACAGGACAGGCAAGAGACCCAGTACTTC.

The chain joins TRBV2 to TRBJ1-5; D possibly corresponds to TRBD1 (6 bases). This CDR3 is built from 13 residues. Germline V lookup: CDR1 SNHLY, CDR2 FYNNEI. V lost 3 bases and J lost 11, with 14 bases in between. Here the CDR3 reads CASSDLGGGAQHF. CDR3 bases: TGTGCCAGCAGTGATTTAGGGGGTGGGGCCCAGCATTTT.

The chain joins TRBV5-6 to TRBJ2-7; no reliable D call. Trimming took off 4 bases at V and 0 bases at J, with 17 bases between the two ends. Per germline, CDR1 SGHDT and CDR2 YYEEEE. This CDR3 contains 16 residues. CDR3 bases: TGTGCCAGCAGCCCCATTGGGGATATGGGCTCCTACGAGCAGTACTTC. It specifies CASSPIGDMGSYEQYF.

The chain uses TRBV9 and TRBJ1-6, with D tentatively TRBD1 (6 bases). The CDR3 is made up of 16 amino acids. The germline V gene has CDR1 SGDLS and CDR2 YYNGEE. V lost 5 bases and J lost 5, with 17 bases in between. The chain's CDR3 is CASSHRPGHNNSPLHF. The CDR3 coding sequence is TGTGCCAGCAGTCATAGACCGGGACATAATAATTCACCCCTCCACTTT.

The chain has TRBV5-1 and TRBJ1-1; possible D gene TRBD1, 5 bases. The CDR3 covers 15 residues. Germline CDR1 is SGHRS and CDR2 is YFSETQ. V was shortened by 1 base and J by 6 bases, with 16 bases between the two germline ends. For the CDR3, the DNA is TGCGCCAGCAGCTTGAGGTGGGACGGAAAATCTGAAGCTTTCTTT. Translating it yields CASSLRWDGKSEAFF.